Shown below are 10 T cell receptor beta chains from a single sample sequenced in a study of technical replicates of blood from a handful of donors. The method was immunoSEQ multiplex PCR; TCRdb's version includes in-frame clones alone and lacks a portion of them. The sample lists around 54,000 clones, more than 95% occurring once. The sequencing input was T cells isolated from PBMCs. The receptors come from a human donor in good health.

The CDR3 loop reads CASSGGEPGLAELYEQYF. The CDR3 nucleotides are TGTGCCAGCAGCGGAGGGGAGCCGGGACTAGCCGAATTATACGAGCAGTACTTC. V gene TRBV9 combines with J gene TRBJ2-7; 9 positions agree with TRBD2. This CDR3 spans 18 amino acids. Germline CDR1 SGDLS, CDR2 YYNGEE. V lost 3 bases to trimming and J lost 4 bases; unmatched junction nucleotides: 17.

The V gene is TRBV10-2, the J gene TRBJ2-3, with 11 bases that match TRBD2. Germline trimming cut 0 bases from V and 7 bases from J; bases unmatched to any gene: 6. CDR3 length: 16 amino acids. Per germline, CDR1 WSHSY and CDR2 SAAADI. CDR3 DNA sequence: TGCGCCAGCAGTGAGTCTAGCGGGAGGGCCAGGAATACGCAGTATTTT. Translated, it gives CASSESSGRARNTQYF.

The chain couples TRBV5-5 to TRBJ1-5; TRBD1 matches 11 bases. V dropped 4 bases and J dropped 4; count of bases not matched to a gene: 4. Germline values: CDR1 SGHKS, CDR2 YYEKEE (reference sequence). There are 15 residues in the CDR3. CDR3 protein: CASSLGQGVNQPQHF. The CDR3 DNA follows: TGTGCCAGCAGCCTGGGACAGGGGGTTAATCAGCCCCAGCATTTT.

The rearrangement joins TRBV7-8 to TRBJ2-7; D is perhaps TRBD1 (7 bases). Looked up from germline, CDR1 is SGHVS and CDR2 is FQNEAQ. V shed 5 bases and J shed 3 bases, with 14 bases lying between them. The CDR3 spans 14 residues. CDR3 protein: CASSIDREVYEQYF. The CDR3, as DNA: TGTGCCAGCAGCATCGACAGGGAGGTCTACGAGCAGTACTTC.

This clone was detected once. This chain connects TRBV7-8 to TRBJ1-4, with D possibly being TRBD1 (6 bases). The CDR3 loop spans 17 amino acids. The ends were cut back, 1 base at V and 4 bases at J, with 16 bases in the middle. Germline V CDR1 and CDR2: SGHVS, FQNEAQ. CDR3: CASSLVGYGDINEKLFF. The CDR3 DNA reads TGTGCCAGCAGCTTAGTGGGCTACGGGGACATTAATGAAAAACTGTTTTTT.

The V and J genes are TRBV27 and TRBJ2-7, with 7 nucleotides matching TRBD1. J gave up 2 bases and V 2 bases, and 6 bases lay outside the gene matches. CDR3 length: 15 residues. The germline CDR1 and CDR2 sequences are MNHEY and SMNVEV (reference sequence). The CDR3 DNA follows: TGTGCCAGCAGTTTAGCCCCGGGACAGCCCTACGAGCAGTACTTC. Protein sequence: CASSLAPGQPYEQYF.

V and J are TRBV18 and TRBJ2-7; 8 nucleotides line up with TRBD2. Germline V gene lookup returns CDR1 KGHSH and CDR2 LQKENI. The V and J ends lost 0 bases and 6 bases, in that order; junction bases with no gene match: 10. This CDR3 is built from 16 residues. CDR3 in amino acids: CASSPPSGSRSAEQYF. In DNA, the CDR3 is TGTGCCAGCTCACCACCGAGCGGGAGTCGGTCCGCCGAGCAGTACTTC.

The rearrangement joins TRBV6-5 to TRBJ2-7; 8 bases match TRBD1. This CDR3 is built from 14 residues. V shed 2 bases and J 4 bases; nucleotides not matched to a gene: 4. Germline CDR1 MNHEY, CDR2 SVGAGI. CDR3 loop: CASSYQGARYEQYF. The CDR3 DNA follows: TGTGCCAGCAGTTACCAGGGGGCGAGGTACGAGCAGTACTTC.

V is TRBV30 and J is TRBJ1-2; unclear D gene. This CDR3 region has 12 residues. Trimming removed 2 bases from V and 3 bases from J, with 7 bases in between. CDR1 GTSNPN and CDR2 SVGIG come from the germline V gene (reference sequence). The CDR3 protein is CAWSPTHYGYTF. The DNA of the CDR3 is TGTGCCTGGAGTCCTACGCACTATGGCTACACCTTC.

The table lists this clone with a count of one. This chain joins TRBV2 and TRBJ1-3; the match to TRBD1 covers 7 bases. Germline V gene lookup returns CDR1 SNHLY and CDR2 FYNNEI. The CDR3 contains 16 residues. The V segment lost 5 bases and the J segment 4 bases; nucleotides outside the gene matches: 11. The CDR3 DNA follows: TGTGCCAGCAGTCGGGAAACCGACAGGGCAGGAAACACCATATATTTT. Translation: CASSRETDRAGNTIYF.